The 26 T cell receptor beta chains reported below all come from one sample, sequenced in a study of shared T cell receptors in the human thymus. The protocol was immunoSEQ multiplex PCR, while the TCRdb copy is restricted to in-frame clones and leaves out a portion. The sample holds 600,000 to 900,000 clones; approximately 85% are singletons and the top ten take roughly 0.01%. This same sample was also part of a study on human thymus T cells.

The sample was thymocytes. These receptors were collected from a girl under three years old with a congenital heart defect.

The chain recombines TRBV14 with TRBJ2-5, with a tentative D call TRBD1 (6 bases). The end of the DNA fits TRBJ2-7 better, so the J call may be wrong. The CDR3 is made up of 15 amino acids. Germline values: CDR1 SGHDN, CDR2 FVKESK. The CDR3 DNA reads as TGTGCCAGCAGCCACCTGACAGGTCGACGCTACGAGCAGTACTTC. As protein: CASSHLTGRRYEQYF.

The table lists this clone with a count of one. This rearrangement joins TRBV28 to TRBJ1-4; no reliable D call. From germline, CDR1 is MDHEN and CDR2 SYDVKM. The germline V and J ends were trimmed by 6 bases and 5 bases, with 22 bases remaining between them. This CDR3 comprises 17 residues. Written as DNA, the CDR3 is TGTGCCAGCAGCCCACCTCTTTCAGCAGGAAGAAATGAAAAACTGTTTTTT. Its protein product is CASSPPLSAGRNEKLFF.

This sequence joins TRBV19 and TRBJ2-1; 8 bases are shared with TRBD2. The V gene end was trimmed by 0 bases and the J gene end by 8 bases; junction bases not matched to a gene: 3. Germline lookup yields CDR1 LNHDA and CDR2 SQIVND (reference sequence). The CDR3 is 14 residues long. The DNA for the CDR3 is TGTGCCAGTAGTATAGAACGGGGGGGGGATGAGCAGTTCTTC. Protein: CASSIERGGDEQFF.

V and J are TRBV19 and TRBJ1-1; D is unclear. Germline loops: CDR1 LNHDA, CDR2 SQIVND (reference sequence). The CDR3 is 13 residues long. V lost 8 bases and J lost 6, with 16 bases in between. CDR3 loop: CASRRARSPEAFF. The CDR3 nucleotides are TGTGCCAGTCGGAGGGCCCGCTCCCCTGAAGCTTTCTTT.

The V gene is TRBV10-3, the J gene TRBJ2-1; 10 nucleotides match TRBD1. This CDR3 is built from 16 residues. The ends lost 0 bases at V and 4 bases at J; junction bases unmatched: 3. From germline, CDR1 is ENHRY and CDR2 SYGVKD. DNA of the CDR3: TGTGCCATCAGTGAGTCGGGACAGGGGAAATACAATGAGCAGTTCTTC. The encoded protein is CAISESGQGKYNEQFF.

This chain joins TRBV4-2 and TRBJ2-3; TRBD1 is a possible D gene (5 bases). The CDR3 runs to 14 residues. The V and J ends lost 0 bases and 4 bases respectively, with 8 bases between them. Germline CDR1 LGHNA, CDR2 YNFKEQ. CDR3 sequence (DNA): TGTGCCAGCAGCCAAGAAGACAGTCCAGATACGCAGTATTTT. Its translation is CASSQEDSPDTQYF.

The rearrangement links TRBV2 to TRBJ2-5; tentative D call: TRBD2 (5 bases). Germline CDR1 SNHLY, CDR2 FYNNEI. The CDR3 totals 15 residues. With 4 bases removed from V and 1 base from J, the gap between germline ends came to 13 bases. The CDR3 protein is CASSGSGRGQETQYF. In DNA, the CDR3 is TGTGCCAGCAGTGGTTCGGGTCGGGGCCAAGAGACCCAGTACTTC. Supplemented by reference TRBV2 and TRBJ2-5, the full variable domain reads EPEVTQTPSHQVTQMGQEVILRCVPISNHLYFYWYRQILGQKVEFLVSFYNNEISEKSEIFDDQFSVERPDGSNFTLKIRSTKLEDSAMYFCASSGSGRGQETQYFGPGTRLLVL.

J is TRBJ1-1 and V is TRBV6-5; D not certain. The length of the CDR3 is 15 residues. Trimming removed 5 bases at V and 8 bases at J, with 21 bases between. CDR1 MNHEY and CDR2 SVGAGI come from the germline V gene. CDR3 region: CASSRKEGRFNEAFF. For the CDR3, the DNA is TGTGCCAGCAGTCGCAAGGAGGGCCGATTTAACGAAGCTTTCTTT.

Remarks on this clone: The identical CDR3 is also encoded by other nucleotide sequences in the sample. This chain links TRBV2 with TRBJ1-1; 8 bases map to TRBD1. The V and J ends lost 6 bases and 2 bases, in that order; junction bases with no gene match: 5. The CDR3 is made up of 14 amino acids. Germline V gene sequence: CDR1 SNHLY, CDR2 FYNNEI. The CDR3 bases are TGTGCCAGCAGCGAACAGGGGGACAACACTGAAGCTTTCTTT. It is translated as CASSEQGDNTEAFF.

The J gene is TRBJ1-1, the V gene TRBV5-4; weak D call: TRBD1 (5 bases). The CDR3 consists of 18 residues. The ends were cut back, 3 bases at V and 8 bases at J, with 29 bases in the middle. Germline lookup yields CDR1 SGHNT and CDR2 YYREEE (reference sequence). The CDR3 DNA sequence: TGTGCCAGCAGCTCCCTGGTACAGGAGAGGTTTGTGAAGGTGGAAGCTTTCTTT. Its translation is CASSSLVQERFVKVEAFF.

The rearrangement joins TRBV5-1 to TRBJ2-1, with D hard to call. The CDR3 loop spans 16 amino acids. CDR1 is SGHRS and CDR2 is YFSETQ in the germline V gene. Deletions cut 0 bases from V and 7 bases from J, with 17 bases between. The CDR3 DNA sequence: TGCGCCAGCAGCTTGGGTGAAAGTTTTTGGGCGAATGAGCAGTTCTTC. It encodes CASSLGESFWANEQFF.

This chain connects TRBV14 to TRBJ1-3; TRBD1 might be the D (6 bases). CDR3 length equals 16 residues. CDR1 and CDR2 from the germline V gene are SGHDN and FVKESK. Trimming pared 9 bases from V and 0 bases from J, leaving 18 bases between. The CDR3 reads CARSAGHPYSGNTIYF. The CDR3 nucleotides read TGTGCCAGATCAGCGGGACACCCGTACTCTGGAAACACCATATATTTT.

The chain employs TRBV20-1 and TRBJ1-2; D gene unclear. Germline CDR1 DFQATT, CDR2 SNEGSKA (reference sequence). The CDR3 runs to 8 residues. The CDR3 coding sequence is TGCAGCTGCTATGGCTACACCTTC. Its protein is CSCYGYTF.

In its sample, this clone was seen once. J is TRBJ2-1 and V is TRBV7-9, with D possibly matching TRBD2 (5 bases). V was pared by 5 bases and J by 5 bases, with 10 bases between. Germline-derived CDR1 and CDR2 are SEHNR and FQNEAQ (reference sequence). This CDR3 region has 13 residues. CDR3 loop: CASSPDYNNEQFF. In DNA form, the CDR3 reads TGTGCCAGCAGCCCCGACTACAACAATGAGCAGTTCTTC.

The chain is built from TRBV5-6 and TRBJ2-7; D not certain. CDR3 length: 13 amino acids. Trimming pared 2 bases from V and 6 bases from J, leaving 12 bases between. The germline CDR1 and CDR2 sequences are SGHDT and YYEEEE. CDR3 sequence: CASSLLRGPEQYF. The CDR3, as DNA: TGTGCCAGCAGCTTACTACGAGGTCCCGAGCAGTACTTC.

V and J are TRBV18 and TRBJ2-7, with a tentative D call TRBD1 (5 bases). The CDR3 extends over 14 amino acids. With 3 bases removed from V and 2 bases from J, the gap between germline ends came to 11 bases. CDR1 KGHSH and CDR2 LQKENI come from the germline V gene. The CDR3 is CASSPTDDPYEQYF. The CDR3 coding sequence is TGTGCCAGCTCACCGACAGACGACCCCTACGAGCAGTACTTC.

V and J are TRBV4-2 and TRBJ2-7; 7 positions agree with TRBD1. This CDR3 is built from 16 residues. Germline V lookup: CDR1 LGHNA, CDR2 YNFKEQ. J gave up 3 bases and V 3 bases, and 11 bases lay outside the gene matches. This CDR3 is CASSHGTTGKSYEQYF. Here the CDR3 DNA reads TGTGCCAGCAGCCACGGGACGACAGGGAAAAGCTACGAGCAGTACTTC.

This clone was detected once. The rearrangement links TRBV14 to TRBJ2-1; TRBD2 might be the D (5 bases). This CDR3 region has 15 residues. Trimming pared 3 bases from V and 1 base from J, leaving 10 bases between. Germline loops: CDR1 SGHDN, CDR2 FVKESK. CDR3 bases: TGTGCCAGCAGCCAGCTAGCCGAGTCCTACAATGAGCAGTTCTTC. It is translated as CASSQLAESYNEQFF.

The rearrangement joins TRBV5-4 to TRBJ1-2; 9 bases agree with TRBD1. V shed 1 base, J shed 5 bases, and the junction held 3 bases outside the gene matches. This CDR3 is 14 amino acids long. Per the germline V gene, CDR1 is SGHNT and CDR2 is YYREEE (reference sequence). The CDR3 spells CASSLQQGAYGYTF. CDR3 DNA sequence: TGTGCCAGCAGCTTGCAACAGGGGGCATATGGCTACACCTTC.

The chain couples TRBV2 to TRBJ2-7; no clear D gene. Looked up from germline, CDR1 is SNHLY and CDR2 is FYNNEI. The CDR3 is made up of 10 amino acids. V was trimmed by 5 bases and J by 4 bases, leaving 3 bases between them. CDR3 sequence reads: CASSQYEQYF. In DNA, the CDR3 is TGTGCCAGCAGTCAATACGAGCAGTACTTC.

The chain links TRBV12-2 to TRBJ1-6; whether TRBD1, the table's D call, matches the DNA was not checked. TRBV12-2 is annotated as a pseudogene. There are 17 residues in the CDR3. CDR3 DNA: TGTGCAAGTCGCTTACTGGGTGCACGAACAGGTAATTCACCCCTCCACTTT. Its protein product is CASRLLGARTGNSPLHF.

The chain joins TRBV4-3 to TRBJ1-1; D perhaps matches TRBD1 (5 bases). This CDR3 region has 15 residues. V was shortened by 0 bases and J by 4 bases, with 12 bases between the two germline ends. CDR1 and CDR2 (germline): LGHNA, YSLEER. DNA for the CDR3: TGCGCCAGCAGCCAAGACGAGCGGGGCATCACTGAAGCTTTCTTT. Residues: CASSQDERGITEAFF.

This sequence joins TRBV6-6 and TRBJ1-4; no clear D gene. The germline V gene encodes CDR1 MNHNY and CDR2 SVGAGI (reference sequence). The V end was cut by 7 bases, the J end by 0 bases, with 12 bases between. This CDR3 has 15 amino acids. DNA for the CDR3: TGTGCCAGCATTCCAACAGACGCAACTAATGAAAAACTGTTTTTT. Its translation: CASIPTDATNEKLFF.

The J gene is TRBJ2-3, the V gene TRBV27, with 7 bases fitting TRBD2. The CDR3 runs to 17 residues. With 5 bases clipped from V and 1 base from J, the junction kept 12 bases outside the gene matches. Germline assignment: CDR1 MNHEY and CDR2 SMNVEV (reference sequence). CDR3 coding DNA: TGTGCCAGCAGTCCACCCCGGGCGGCGGGGGGCACAGATACGCAGTATTTT. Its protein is CASSPPRAAGGTDTQYF.

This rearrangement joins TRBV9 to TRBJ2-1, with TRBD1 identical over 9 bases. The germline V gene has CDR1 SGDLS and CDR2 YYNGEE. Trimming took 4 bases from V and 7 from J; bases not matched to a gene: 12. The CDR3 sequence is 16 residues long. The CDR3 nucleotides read TGTGCCAGCAGCATCCGGGACAGGGAACTACTGAATGAGCAGTTCTTC. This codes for CASSIRDRELLNEQFF.

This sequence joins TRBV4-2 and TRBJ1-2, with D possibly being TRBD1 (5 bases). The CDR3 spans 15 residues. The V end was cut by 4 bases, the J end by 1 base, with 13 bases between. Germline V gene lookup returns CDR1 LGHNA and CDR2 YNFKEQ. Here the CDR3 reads CASSPRDCHNYGYTF. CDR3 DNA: TGTGCCAGCAGCCCCAGGGATTGCCATAACTATGGCTACACCTTC.